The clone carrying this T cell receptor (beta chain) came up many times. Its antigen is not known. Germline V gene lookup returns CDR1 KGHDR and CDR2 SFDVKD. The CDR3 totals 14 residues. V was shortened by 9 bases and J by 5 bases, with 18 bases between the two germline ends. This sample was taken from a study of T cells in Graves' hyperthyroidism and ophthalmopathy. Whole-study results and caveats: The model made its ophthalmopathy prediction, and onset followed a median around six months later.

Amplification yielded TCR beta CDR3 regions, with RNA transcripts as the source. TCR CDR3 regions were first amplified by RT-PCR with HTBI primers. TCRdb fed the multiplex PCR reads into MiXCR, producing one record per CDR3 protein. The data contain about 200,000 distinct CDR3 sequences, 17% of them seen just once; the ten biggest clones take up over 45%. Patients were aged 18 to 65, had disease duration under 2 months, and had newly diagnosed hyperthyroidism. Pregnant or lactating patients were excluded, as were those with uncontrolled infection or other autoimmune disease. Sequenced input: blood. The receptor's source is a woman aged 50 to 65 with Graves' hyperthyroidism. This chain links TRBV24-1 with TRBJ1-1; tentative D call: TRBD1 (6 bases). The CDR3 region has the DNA TGTGCCACCGAGGGGGGGGGAGTTAAAACTGAAGCTTTCTTT. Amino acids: CATEGGGVKTEAFF.